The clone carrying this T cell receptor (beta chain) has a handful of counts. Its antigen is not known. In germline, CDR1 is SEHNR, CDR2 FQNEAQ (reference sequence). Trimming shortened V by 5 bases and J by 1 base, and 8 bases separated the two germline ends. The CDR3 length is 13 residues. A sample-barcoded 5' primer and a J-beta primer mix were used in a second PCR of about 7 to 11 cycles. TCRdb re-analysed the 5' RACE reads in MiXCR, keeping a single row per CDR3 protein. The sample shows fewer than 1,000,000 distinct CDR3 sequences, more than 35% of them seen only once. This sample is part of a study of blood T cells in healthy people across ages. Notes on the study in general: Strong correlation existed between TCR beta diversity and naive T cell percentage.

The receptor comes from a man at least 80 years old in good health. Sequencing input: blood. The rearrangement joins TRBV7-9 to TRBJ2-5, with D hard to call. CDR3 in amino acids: CASSPKLQETQYF. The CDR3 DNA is TGTGCCAGCAGCCCAAAACTCCAAGAGACCCAGTACTTC.